The sequence of this T cell receptor (beta chain) was determined in a study of blood T cell repertoires in COVID-19. At the level of the study: Samples came from the United States, Italy and Spain, spanning acute and convalescent COVID-19. The cDNA or gDNA used as material had been derived from T cells, B-cell-depleted T cells, or PBMCs.

The ends lost 4 bases at V and 0 bases at J; junction bases unmatched: 17. CDR3 length: 21 amino acids. The germline V gene encodes CDR1 LNHNV and CDR2 YYDKDF (reference sequence). Seattle researchers signed up patients amid active infection and tracked them longitudinally. Study processing details: Researchers report that nucleated cell counts were estimated from reference gene primer amplification. The assay was immunoSEQ multiplex PCR, and TCRdb's table has in-frame clones only and misses some. V, J and clone size reflect that table, while D and trimming were determined from the DNA. The sample has some 290,000 clones, 88% seen once. This clone was found once.

V usage is TRBV15 and J usage is TRBJ2-4, with TRBD1 matching 11 bases. This receptor was identified in a woman under 40 with COVID-19, enrolled during active disease. The sequencing input was peripheral blood. CDR3 sequence: CATSIDGAGTGGTLAKNIQYF. The CDR3 DNA reads as TGTGCCACCAGCATTGACGGGGCCGGGACAGGGGGGACTCTAGCCAAAAACATTCAGTACTTC. The entire variable domain, with the rest obtained from reference TRBV15 and TRBJ2-4, is as follows: DAMVIQNPRYQVTQFGKPVTLSCSQTLNHNVMYWYQQKSSQAPKLLFHYYDKDFNNEADTPDNFQSRRPNTSFCFLDIRSPGLGDTAMYLCATSIDGAGTGGTLAKNIQYFGAGTRLSVL.